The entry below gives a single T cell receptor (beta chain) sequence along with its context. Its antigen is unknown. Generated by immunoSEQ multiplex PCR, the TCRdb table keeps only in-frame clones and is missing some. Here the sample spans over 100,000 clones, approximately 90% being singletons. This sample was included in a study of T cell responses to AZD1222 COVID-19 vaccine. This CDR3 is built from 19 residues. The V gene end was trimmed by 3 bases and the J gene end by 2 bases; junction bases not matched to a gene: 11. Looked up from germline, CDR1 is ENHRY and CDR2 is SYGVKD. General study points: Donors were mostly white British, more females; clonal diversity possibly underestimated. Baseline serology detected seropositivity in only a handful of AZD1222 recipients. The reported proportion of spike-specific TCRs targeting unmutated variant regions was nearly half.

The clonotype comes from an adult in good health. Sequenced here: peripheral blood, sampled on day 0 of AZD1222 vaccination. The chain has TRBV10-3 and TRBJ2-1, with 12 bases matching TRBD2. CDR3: CAISEGGLAGGSAYNEQFF. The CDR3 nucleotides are TGTGCCATCAGTGAAGGTGGTCTAGCGGGGGGGAGCGCCTACAATGAGCAGTTCTTC.